A selection of T cell receptor beta chains follows, all from one sample in a study of CXCR3-negative and CXCR3-positive naive CD8 T cells. Reprocessing the 5' RACE reads, TCRdb reports a single entry for every CDR3 protein and omits DNA. With around 56,000 distinct CDR3 sequences in the sample, the ten largest clones hold 0.42%. Sequences were obtained from naive CXCR3- CD8+ T cells from blood. These receptor sequences come from a human donor in good health. Some clones in this sample may be carry-over from other donors' samples. Both conserved end residues are part of each CDR3.

TRBJ2-1 | TRBV7-3 | 15 | CASSFLAGGLDEQFF
TRBJ2-2 | TRBV6-5 | 18 | CASSTPPGTGGYTGELFF
TRBJ2-2 | TRBV7-9 | 12 | CASSFKTGELFF
TRBJ1-1 | TRBV13 | 12 | CASSLGGTEALF
TRBJ2-3 | TRBV7-2 | 15 | CASSPWTSNTDTQYF
TRBJ2-3 | TRBV14 | 16 | CASSRGVTAAPDTQYF
TRBJ2-1 | TRBV7-8 | 16 | CASSKGPGQPYNEQFF
TRBJ2-1 | TRBV7-3 | 15 | CASALAGGSYNEQFF
TRBJ2-7 | TRBV6-2/TRBV6-3 | 13 | CASLDSLTYEQYF
TRBJ1-1 | TRBV4-2 | 14 | CASSQDKGPTGAFF
TRBJ2-5 | TRBV7-9 | 14 | CASSLVPDGETQYF
TRBJ1-4 | TRBV4-3 | 15 | CASSQAGRVNEKLFF
TRBJ2-7 | TRBV6-6 | 16 | CASSPPGSPILNEQYF
TRBJ2-1 | TRBV28 | 16 | CASTPGLGLPTNEQFF
TRBJ2-1 | TRBV29-1 | 13 | CSADRVAGNEQFF
TRBJ1-1 | TRBV7-8 | 13 | CASSLVVTGEAFF
TRBJ2-7 | TRBV29-1 | 13 | CSVRDYYSYEQYF
TRBJ2-1 | TRBV23-1 | 12 | CASRPLGDEQFF
TRBJ1-1 | TRBV7-6 | 15 | CASSPPGLMNTEAFF
TRBJ2-3 | TRBV14 | 13 | CASSQEATGTQYF
TRBJ2-3 | TRBV6-1 | 15 | CANKPMRGVTDTQYF
TRBJ2-3 | TRBV5-1 | 15 | CASSLGGREADTQYF
TRBJ2-4 | TRBV3-1 | 14 | CASSLPRDREGLYF
TRBJ1-2 | TRBV29-1 | 12 | CSADRGHYGYTF
TRBJ2-3 | TRBV29-1 | 15 | CSVEDLGSSVDTQYF
TRBJ2-1 | TRBV29-1 | 15 | CSVGLAGIENNEQFF
TRBJ2-7 | TRBV6-6 | 15 | CASSHGDRETYEQYF
TRBJ2-5 | TRBV30 | 12 | CACRDNQETQYF
TRBJ2-3 | TRBV6-6 | 12 | CASSYLGHTQYF
TRBJ2-3 | TRBV7-2 | 15 | CASSPHFGGIDTQYF
TRBJ1-5 | TRBV21-1 | 17 | CASSKWARRTAVQPQHF
TRBJ1-6 | TRBV5-1 | 13 | CASSYDGNSPLHF
TRBJ2-3 | TRBV6-6 | 17 | CASSPLFPTGNTDTQYF
TRBJ2-3 | TRBV7-3 | 16 | CASSLRSASFTDTQYF
TRBJ2-7 | TRBV29-1 | 13 | CSVEQRDGLEQYF
TRBJ2-3 | TRBV3-1 | 14 | CASTQGGPADTQYF
TRBJ2-2 | TRBV7-6 | 15 | CASSLLQMNTGELFF
TRBJ2-7 | TRBV7-2 | 12 | CASSLGGIEQYF
TRBJ2-1 | TRBV7-9 | 15 | CASSLPGGPNNEQFF
TRBJ2-1 | TRBV5-1 | 15 | CASSSWTGTVNEQFF
TRBJ2-7 | TRBV29-1 | 13 | CSVDLNSSYEQYF
TRBJ2-4 | TRBV20-1 | 15 | CSASGPMGAKNIQYF
TRBJ2-1 | TRBV4-3 | 16 | CASSQDRSGGNNEQFF
TRBJ2-1 | TRBV7-3 | 17 | CASSLIGGSIFWNEQFF
TRBJ2-7 | TRBV7-9 | 15 | CASSLAGASFYEQYF
TRBJ1-5 | TRBV19 | 15 | CASTPQDGGNQPQHF
TRBJ2-7 | TRBV6-5 | 14 | CASSLGVQWSEQYF
TRBJ1-1 | TRBV12-3/TRBV12-4 | 12 | CASSPYGTEAFF
TRBJ2-3 | TRBV5-6 | 16 | CASSSFRQYSTDTQYF
TRBJ1-6 | TRBV2 | 18 | CASRGTDTTGVGNSPLHF
TRBJ1-1 | TRBV6-5 | 15 | CASSYSTGPVTEAFF
TRBJ2-7 | TRBV28 | 14 | CASSWAGTTYEQYF
TRBJ1-2 | TRBV4-2 | 23 | CASSQDLILRVGTVLGDNYGYTF
TRBJ1-1 | TRBV7-6 | 14 | CASASGPMNTEAVF
TRBJ2-1 | TRBV6-2/TRBV6-3 | 19 | CASSAGTSGGAFIYNEQFF
TRBJ1-1 | TRBV6-8 | 15 | CASSPRTGMCAEAFF
TRBJ1-3 | TRBV13 | 15 | CASSDGTDSGNTIYF
TRBJ2-7 | TRBV29-1 | 11 | CSVTRGYEQYF
TRBJ1-1 | TRBV5-5 | 11 | CASSLAFEAFF